The T cell receptor beta chain described here comes from a study of blood T cells in healthy people across ages. Study-level points and caveats: Both higher diversity and more naive CD4+ cells marked long-lived donors when set against aged donors.

Germline trimming cut 3 bases from V and 3 bases from J; bases unmatched to any gene: 6. This CDR3 is built from 16 residues. Per the germline V gene, CDR1 is DFQATT and CDR2 is SNEGSKA (reference sequence). As to this clonotype: The antigen remains undetermined.

Donors gave about 9.3 milliliters of peripheral blood apiece. The amount of total RNA extracted per sample was at least 6 micrograms. A sample-barcoded 5' primer and a J-beta primer mix were used in a second PCR of roughly 7 to 11 cycles. Each cDNA was tagged by a template-switch adaptor containing 12 random nucleotides. MiXCR, run by TCRdb on the 5' RACE reads, gives a single entry per CDR3 protein. The sample contains about 680,000 distinct CDR3 sequences, approximately 50% of which appear only once. The chain joins TRBV20-1 to TRBJ2-5; 14 bases agree with TRBD2. The clonotype was recovered from a woman aged 55-69 years in good health. The sequencing sample was made of blood. This CDR3 reads CSARGQGLAGEETQYF. The CDR3 DNA is TGCAGTGCTAGGGGACAGGGACTAGCGGGAGAAGAGACCCAGTACTTC.